The 22 T cell receptor beta chains below come from one sample, sequenced in a study of blood T cell repertoires in COVID-19. Clones were sequenced by immunoSEQ multiplex PCR, and TCRdb holds only the in-frame ones, with some missing. In the table there are 200,000 to 250,000 clones, around 81% of which are singletons. Material: PBMCs or T cells enriched from blood (not recorded which). These receptor sequences come from a woman aged 50 to 65 with acute COVID-19.

V and J are TRBV7-2 and TRBJ2-7; 10 bases fit TRBD2. The CDR3 runs to 16 residues. The V gene end was trimmed by 5 bases and the J gene end by 3 bases; junction bases not matched to a gene: 10. Germline CDR1 and CDR2: SGHTA and FQGNSA. The CDR3 is CASSLSSGGGGYEQYF. The CDR3 DNA is TGTGCCAGCAGCCTGTCGAGCGGGGGGGGTGGCTACGAGCAGTACTTC.

This chain joins TRBV5-4 and TRBJ1-4, with a possible D match to TRBD1 (6 bases). Per germline, CDR1 SGHNT and CDR2 YYREEE (reference sequence). The CDR3 runs to 13 residues. V lost 2 bases and J lost 8, with 10 bases in between. CDR3 amino acids: CASSFMDSEKLFF. DNA for the CDR3: TGTGCCAGCAGCTTCATGGACAGCGAAAAACTGTTTTTT.

This chain uses TRBV6-5 with TRBJ2-3, with 7 bases lining up with TRBD1. CDR1 and CDR2 (germline): MNHEY, SVGAGI. This CDR3 contains 15 residues. Germline trimming cut 8 bases from V and 0 bases from J; bases unmatched to any gene: 8. The CDR3 sequence is CASLRQGKSTDTQYF. CDR3 nucleotides: TGTGCCAGCTTACGACAGGGAAAGAGCACAGATACGCAGTATTTT.

This chain joins TRBV7-2 and TRBJ2-5, with 8 bases fitting TRBD2. This CDR3 has 18 residues. Germline V gene lookup returns CDR1 SGHTA and CDR2 FQGNSA. V shed 1 base, J shed 3 bases, and the junction held 13 bases outside the gene matches. The CDR3 protein is CASSLGILLAEVKETQYF. CDR3 DNA sequence: TGTGCCAGCAGCTTAGGGATCCTACTAGCGGAGGTCAAAGAGACCCAGTACTTC.

The gene calls are TRBV6-5 and TRBJ2-7; D gene unclear. The CDR3 totals 15 residues. Looked up from germline, CDR1 is MNHEY and CDR2 is SVGAGI. V was cut by 0 bases and J by 2 bases, with 11 bases left in between. CDR3 amino acids: CASSYSGDGTYEQYF. Here the CDR3 DNA reads TGTGCCAGCAGTTACTCTGGAGACGGTACCTACGAGCAGTACTTC.

This rearrangement joins TRBV6-6 to TRBJ2-3, with D maybe TRBD2 (5 bases). Germline V gives CDR1 MNHNY, CDR2 SVGAGI (reference sequence). V gave up 4 bases and J gave up 1 base, with 12 bases separating them. This CDR3 has 15 residues. For the CDR3, the DNA is TGTGCCAGCAGTTTGAGGGATAGCGGCACAGATACGCAGTATTTT. Translated: CASSLRDSGTDTQYF.

This rearrangement joins TRBV4-1 to TRBJ1-5, with D tentatively TRBD1 (5 bases). The ends were cut back, 2 bases at V and 3 bases at J, with 11 bases in the middle. The CDR3 consists of 15 residues. CDR1 and CDR2 from the germline V gene are MGHRA and YSYEKL. The CDR3 sequence is CASSQTDSLNQPQHF. DNA of the CDR3: TGCGCCAGCAGCCAAACAGACAGCCTCAATCAGCCCCAGCATTTT.

The chain is built from TRBV4-3 and TRBJ2-3, with TRBD2 matching 11 bases. The CDR3 is 18 amino acids. Germline values: CDR1 LGHNA, CDR2 YSLEER. The V and J ends lost 0 bases and 0 bases, in that order; junction bases with no gene match: 5. The CDR3 region has the DNA TGCGCCAGCAGCCAAGATAGCGGGGGGGATACTAGCACAGATACGCAGTATTTT. Translated: CASSQDSGGDTSTDTQYF.

The chain's CDR3 is CASSQTYYGYTF. The CDR3, as DNA: TGTGCCAGCAGCCAAACATACTATGGCTACACCTTC. The chain couples TRBV3-1 (or the pseudogene TRBV3-2) to TRBJ1-2; D is ambiguous. Trimming stripped 2 bases from V and 3 bases from J, with 4 bases between. The V gene's germline CDR1 is LGHDT and CDR2 YNNKEL (reference sequence). CDR3 length: 12 amino acids.

The V and J genes are TRBV5-4 and TRBJ2-7; 8 nucleotides line up with TRBD2. There are 15 residues in the CDR3. CDR1 is SGHNT, CDR2 YYREEE, per germline (reference sequence). The trim removed 2 bases at V and 2 bases at J, leaving 6 bases unmatched. As DNA, the CDR3 is TGTGCCAGCAGCTTAGACGCGGGGGGTACCTACGAGCAGTACTTC. This encodes CASSLDAGGTYEQYF.

The V and J genes are TRBV4-3 and TRBJ2-1, with D possibly TRBD1 on 5 matching bases. Looked up from germline, CDR1 is LGHNA and CDR2 is YSLEER. The CDR3 consists of 15 residues. Trimming took 4 bases from V and 0 from J, leaving 10 bases between them. The CDR3 DNA sequence: TGCGCCAGCAGCCCGACAGTTAGCTCCTACAATGAGCAGTTCTTC. The encoded protein is CASSPTVSSYNEQFF.

The rearrangement joins TRBV6-2 or TRBV6-3 to TRBJ2-3; D ambiguous. The CDR3 runs to 13 residues. Trimming removed 3 bases from V and 2 bases from J, with 6 bases in between. Germline V gives CDR1 MNHEY, CDR2 SVGEGT. CDR3 loop: CASSYTVTDTQYF. Written as DNA, the CDR3 is TGTGCCAGCAGTTATACAGTCACAGATACGCAGTATTTT.

This rearrangement joins TRBV7-2 to TRBJ2-2; TRBD1 might be the D (6 bases). Deletions cut 5 bases from V and 7 bases from J, with 20 bases between. The germline CDR1 and CDR2 sequences are SGHTA and FQGNSA. This CDR3 spans 16 amino acids. In nucleotides, the CDR3 is TGTGCCAGCAGCACACAGGGTGGGGTGAGGTTCGGGGAGCTGTTTTTT. It translates to CASSTQGGVRFGELFF.

The J gene is TRBJ1-1, the V gene TRBV12-3 or TRBV12-4, with D unclear. V was trimmed by 2 bases and J by 11 bases, leaving 9 bases between them. The CDR3 covers 11 residues. Here the CDR3 DNA reads TGTGCCAGCAGTTTAAGGTCTAGCGCTTTCTTT. Translation: CASSLRSSAFF.

In nucleotides, the CDR3 is TGTGCCACCAGTGATCGGACAGGGACGGCTGGGGCCAACGTCCTGACTTTC. As protein: CATSDRTGTAGANVLTF. This sequence joins TRBV24-1 and TRBJ2-6; 8 bases match TRBD1. CDR3 length: 17 residues. With V trimmed by 3 bases and J by 2 bases, 5 bases remained unmatched. The germline V gene encodes CDR1 KGHDR and CDR2 SFDVKD.

This chain joins TRBV6-5 and TRBJ2-1; TRBD1 might be the D (6 bases). CDR1 and CDR2 from the germline V gene are MNHEY and SVGAGI. The CDR3 covers 15 residues. V dropped 4 bases and J dropped 0 bases, with 10 bases sitting between them. CDR3 in amino acids: CASSFGTLSYNEQFF. The CDR3, as DNA: TGTGCCAGCAGTTTTGGGACACTCTCCTACAATGAGCAGTTCTTC.

V gene TRBV7-9 combines with J gene TRBJ2-2; unclear D gene. Germline loops: CDR1 SEHNR, CDR2 FQNEAQ (reference sequence). Trimming cost V 5 bases and J 0 bases, with 4 bases left between them. The CDR3 covers 13 residues. This CDR3 reads CASSLPNTGELFF. The CDR3 DNA is TGTGCCAGCAGCCTCCCGAACACCGGGGAGCTGTTTTTT.

V usage is TRBV6-4 and J usage is TRBJ1-2, with a weak D call TRBD1 (5 bases). Germline CDR1 and CDR2: MRHNA and SNTAGT. Deletions cut 9 bases from V and 7 bases from J, with 12 bases between. The length of the CDR3 is 11 residues. CDR3 nucleotides: TGTGCCAGTGAACAGGTCCCTGGCTACACCTTC. It translates to CASEQVPGYTF.

The rearrangement uses TRBV5-1 and TRBJ2-5; D is undetermined. The CDR3 covers 12 residues. With 4 bases removed from V and 0 bases from J, the gap between germline ends came to 4 bases. Germline-derived CDR1 and CDR2 are SGHRS and YFSETQ. The CDR3 DNA sequence: TGCGCCAGCAGCCAGTACCAAGAGACCCAGTACTTC. Protein product: CASSQYQETQYF.

The genes are TRBV6-5 and TRBJ2-7, with a possible D match to TRBD1 (6 bases). The CDR3 has 14 amino acids. Germline-derived CDR1 and CDR2 are MNHEY and SVGAGI. Trimming removed 3 bases at V and 2 bases at J, with 11 bases between. The CDR3 DNA is TGTGCCAGCAGTTATACGACAGGAACCTACGAGCAGTACTTC. Translation: CASSYTTGTYEQYF.

CDR3 in amino acids: CASSAPRAGGPNEKLFF. The CDR3 nucleotides read TGTGCCAGCAGTGCCCCACGAGCAGGGGGCCCAAATGAAAAACTGTTTTTT. This chain connects TRBV2 to TRBJ1-4; 8 nucleotides align to TRBD1. Trimming took 4 bases from V and 5 from J; bases not matched to a gene: 12. CDR1 and CDR2 from the germline V gene are SNHLY and FYNNEI. The CDR3 covers 17 residues.

This clone appeared once. This chain connects TRBV18 to TRBJ1-5; D is unclear. Germline loops: CDR1 KGHSH, CDR2 LQKENI. The CDR3 is 16 amino acids. Deletions cut 3 bases from V and 2 bases from J, with 14 bases between. The CDR3 here is CASSPMLLERNQPQHF. In DNA, the CDR3 is TGTGCCAGCTCACCGATGCTCCTTGAGCGCAATCAGCCCCAGCATTTT.